These T cell receptor beta chains were read from a single sample in a study of shared clonotypes between healthy human individuals. Sequencing was performed with immunoSEQ multiplex PCR; in TCRdb, only in-frame clones are kept and a portion is missing. The repertoire holds roughly 1,800,000 clones, about 95% seen once, with 1.2% in the top ten. Sequenced sample: naive CD8+ T cells sorted from blood. All receptors derive from a man aged 18-30 years in good health. CDR3s include the opening cysteine and the closing phenylalanine or tryptophan. The D gene is left open where the match is weak. Clone size appears in some rows only: once, few, many, or a class for an expanded clone.

size	V	J	D	CDR3	DNA
.	TRBV5-6	TRBJ2-7	.	CASSLAPTYEQYF	TGTGCCAGCAGCTTGGCGCCAACCTACGAGCAGTACTTC
.	TRBV27	TRBJ1-2	TRBD1	CASGDRGQGYTF	TGTGCCAGCGGGGACAGGGGTCAAGGCTACACCTTC
.	TRBV13	TRBJ2-7	.	CASSLGDNWTREQYF	TGTGCCAGCAGCTTAGGCGACAATTGGACGCGCGAGCAGTACTTC
.	TRBV9	TRBJ2-7	.	CASSVVAGPGYEQYF	TGTGCCAGCAGCGTAGTCGCAGGGCCGGGGTACGAGCAGTACTTC
.	TRBV7-6	TRBJ1-6	TRBD1	CATAHKGGIYNSPLHF	TGTGCCACAGCTCATAAAGGGGGCATATATAATTCACCCCTCCACTTT
.	TRBV19	TRBJ2-2	.	CASSIGQYTGELFF	TGTGCCAGTAGTATAGGCCAGTACACCGGGGAGCTGTTTTTT
.	TRBV27	TRBJ2-7	.	CASSFTGTSYTQTYEQYF	TGTGCCAGCAGTTTTACCGGGACTTCTTATACTCAAACCTACGAGCAGTACTTC
.	TRBV2	TRBJ1-5	.	CASRAVDSNQPQHF	TGTGCCAGCAGGGCTGTTGATAGCAATCAGCCCCAGCATTTT
.	TRBV2	TRBJ1-4	TRBD1	CASSLTGGNEKLFF	TGTGCCAGCAGCCTTACAGGGGGAAATGAAAAACTGTTTTTT
.	TRBV13	TRBJ2-1	TRBD1	CASSLALTGVKDNEQFF	TGTGCCAGCAGCTTGGCCCTGACAGGGGTAAAAGACAATGAGCAGTTCTTC
.	TRBV7-4	TRBJ2-3	TRBD2	CASPIPAGDNSDTQYF	TGTGCCAGCCCTATTCCAGCGGGAGATAATTCAGATACGCAGTATTTT
.	TRBV30	TRBJ2-7	TRBD1	CAWSPSPTGAAYEQYF	TGTGCCTGGAGTCCCAGTCCGACAGGGGCCGCCTACGAGCAGTACTTC
.	TRBV5-1	TRBJ2-5	.	CASSLGGTSETQYF	TGCGCCAGCAGCTTAGGCGGGACATCGGAGACCCAGTACTTC
once	TRBV27	TRBJ1-2	TRBD1	CASSSGQGGVGYTF	TGTGCCAGCAGTTCTGGACAGGGCGGTGTTGGCTACACCTTC
once	TRBV19	TRBJ2-7	TRBD1	CASSIGSAGGSYEQYF	TGTGCCAGTAGTATTGGGAGTGCAGGGGGCTCCTACGAGCAGTACTTC
.	TRBV6-5	TRBJ2-7	.	CASSYSSQGYEQYF	TGTGCCAGCAGTTACTCGAGCCAGGGCTACGAGCAGTACTTC
.	TRBV30	TRBJ1-1	TRBD1	CAWGQGLGTEAFF	TGTGCCTGGGGACAGGGTTTGGGCACTGAAGCTTTCTTT
.	TRBV7-2	TRBJ1-1	.	CASILPWTALGDTEAFF	TGTGCCAGCATCCTACCATGGACGGCGCTTGGGGACACTGAAGCTTTCTTT
.	TRBV5-6	TRBJ2-7	.	CASSFGDLDEQYF	TGTGCCAGCAGCTTCGGGGACCTCGACGAGCAGTACTTC
.	TRBV5-6	TRBJ2-7	TRBD1	CASSFGPGQGYEQYF	TGTGCCAGCAGCTTTGGTCCCGGACAGGGCTACGAGCAGTACTTC
.	TRBV7-2	TRBJ2-1	.	CASSAQAHNEQFF	TGTGCCAGCAGCGCCCAGGCCCACAATGAGCAGTTCTTC
.	TRBV28	TRBJ1-6	.	CASSFRFGNSPLHF	TGTGCCAGCAGTTTTCGCTTCGGTAATTCACCCCTCCACTTT
.	TRBV25-1	TRBJ1-4	TRBD1	CASSMQGAAGEKLFF	TGTGCCAGCAGTATGCAGGGGGCGGCGGGGGAAAAACTGTTTTTT
.	TRBV5-6	TRBJ2-6	TRBD1	CASSSGTGPVLTF	TGTGCCAGCAGCAGCGGGACAGGGCCTGTCCTGACTTTC
.	TRBV27	TRBJ1-2	TRBD1	CASSLLWNRDSPNYGYTF	TGTGCCAGCAGTTTATTATGGAACCGGGACAGCCCTAACTATGGCTACACCTTC
.	TRBV11-2	TRBJ2-1	.	CASSLDGNPYNEQFF	TGTGCCAGCAGCTTAGATGGAAATCCCTACAATGAGCAGTTCTTC
.	TRBV28	TRBJ2-1	.	CASSFRQRVRNEQFF	TGTGCCAGCAGTTTTCGACAGAGGGTTCGGAATGAGCAGTTCTTC
.	TRBV27	TRBJ2-3	.	CASSLWGYGTDTQYF	TGTGCCAGCAGTTTATGGGGGTACGGAACAGATACGCAGTATTTT
.	TRBV7-9	TRBJ2-7	.	CASSDGMPYEQYF	TGTGCCAGCAGCGATGGAATGCCCTACGAGCAGTACTTC
.	TRBV27	TRBJ1-1	.	CARTGIWDTEAFF	TGTGCCAGAACGGGGATTTGGGACACTGAAGCTTTCTTT
.	TRBV19	TRBJ1-1	.	CASNLGPEAFF	TGTGCCAGTAACTTGGGGCCTGAAGCTTTCTTT
.	TRBV23-1	TRBJ2-5	.	CASSQDPNPGSNEETQYF	TGCGCCAGCAGTCAGGACCCTAATCCGGGATCCAACGAAGAGACCCAGTACTTC
.	TRBV4-1	TRBJ2-5	TRBD2	CASSGRSGGAVVETQYF	TGCGCCAGCAGCGGACGTAGCGGGGGGGCCGTAGTAGAGACCCAGTACTTC
few	TRBV19	TRBJ2-7	.	CASSIRPTYEQYF	TGTGCCAGTAGTATTAGGCCTACCTACGAGCAGTACTTC
.	TRBV18	TRBJ2-1	.	CASSPDGGSVSNEQFF	TGTGCCAGCTCACCCGACGGCGGTAGCGTCTCCAATGAGCAGTTCTTC
.	TRBV19	TRBJ2-7	.	CASSPAGGYEQYF	TGTGCCAGTAGCCCGGCTGGGGGGTACGAGCAGTACTTC
.	TRBV6-1	TRBJ1-2	TRBD1	CASSEEPGQGAVVGYTF	TGTGCCAGCAGTGAAGAACCGGGACAGGGGGCAGTCGTTGGCTACACCTTC
.	TRBV7-9	TRBJ1-2	.	CASSFRSHRDGYTF	TGTGCCAGCAGCTTTCGTAGTCATCGGGATGGCTACACCTTC
.	TRBV12-1	TRBJ2-7	.	CASIRRRYSYEQYF	TGTGCCAGCATCCGACGAAGGTACTCCTACGAGCAGTACTTC
.	TRBV6-5	TRBJ1-2	.	CASSYDVSGYTF	TGTGCCAGCAGTTACGATGTATCAGGCTACACCTTC